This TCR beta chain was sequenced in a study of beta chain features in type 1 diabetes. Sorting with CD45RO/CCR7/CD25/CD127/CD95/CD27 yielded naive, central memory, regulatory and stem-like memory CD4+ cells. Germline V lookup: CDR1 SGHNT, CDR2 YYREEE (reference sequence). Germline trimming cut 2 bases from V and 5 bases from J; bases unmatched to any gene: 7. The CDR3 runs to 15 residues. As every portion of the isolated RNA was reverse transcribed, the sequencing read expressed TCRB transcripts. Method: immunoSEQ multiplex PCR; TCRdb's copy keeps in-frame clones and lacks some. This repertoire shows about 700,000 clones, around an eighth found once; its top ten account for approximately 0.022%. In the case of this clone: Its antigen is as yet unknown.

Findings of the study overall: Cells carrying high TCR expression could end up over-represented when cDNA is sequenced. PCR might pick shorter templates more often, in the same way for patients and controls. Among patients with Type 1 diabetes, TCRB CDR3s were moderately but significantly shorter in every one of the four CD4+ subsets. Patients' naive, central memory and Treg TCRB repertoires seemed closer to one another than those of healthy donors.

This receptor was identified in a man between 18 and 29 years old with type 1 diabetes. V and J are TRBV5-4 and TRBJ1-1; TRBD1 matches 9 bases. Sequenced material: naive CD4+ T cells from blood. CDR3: CASSFGGTGMTEAFF. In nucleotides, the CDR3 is TGTGCCAGCAGCTTTGGCGGGACAGGGATGACTGAAGCTTTCTTT.